The sequence of this T cell receptor (beta chain) was determined in a study of shared clonotypes between healthy human individuals. General study results and limits: Across four donors, naive CD4 shared 5% to 5.5%, naive CD8 more than 3%, memory CD4 roughly 2.3%, memory CD8 under 0.5%.

Assay used: immunoSEQ multiplex PCR; TCRdb lists only in-frame clones, some missing. The repertoire consists of about 2.2 million clones, with just over 90% occurring once and the leading ten covering under 2%. A note on this clone: Its antigen is unknown.

CD45RO-negative CD8 cells positively selected for CCR7 made up the naive population, which excluded terminally differentiated effector memory CD45RA+ cells. The germline V gene has CDR1 SGHAT and CDR2 FQNNGV. The CDR3 is 16 residues long. J gave up 6 bases and V 5 bases, and 12 bases lay outside the gene matches. The material sequenced was naive CD8+ T cells from PBMCs. The V gene is TRBV11-2, the J gene TRBJ1-4; 7 nucleotides line up with TRBD1. This TCR was sampled from a man aged 18-30 years in good health. Some clones in this sample may be carry-over from other donors' samples. The CDR3 loop reads CASSPRPGQWDEKLFF. In DNA, the CDR3 is TGTGCCAGCAGCCCGAGACCGGGACAGTGGGATGAAAAACTGTTTTTT.